A single TCR beta chain is shown here with its context. Many counts were recorded for this clonotype. Its antigen is not yet known. Per-nucleotide qualities are absent, and no much larger clonotype sits a single base away. The CDR3 goes from the cysteine to the phenylalanine over 13 residues. The DNA shown is the 39-base CDR3, in frame from base 1. CDR1 and CDR2, looked up from the germline V gene, are SQVTM and ANQGSEA. Deletion took 8 bases off V and 2 bases off J, with a span of 15 bases between the germline ends. The method was 5' RACE. TCRdb shows the sequencer as Illumina HiSeq 2000. Template switching added a universal primer binding site, and the final cDNA carried a unique molecular identifier that allowed TCR cDNA molecules to be counted accurately. Specific primers in the conserved constant-segment region were used to synthesize first-strand cDNA for TCR alpha and beta chains. To control for contamination, every cDNA library carried two barcodes: a SMART-Mk sample barcode plus Illumina barcodes. Two successive PCR steps introduced TruSeq adapter sequences along with Illumina sample barcodes. Sequencing of the TCR alpha and beta cDNA libraries was done on the Illumina HiSeq platform using custom primers. On the authors' methods: MiGEC was used to process raw reads and extract unique molecular identifiers, and MiXCR was used to find CDR3 positions. Recombination models were inferred per individual with the repgenHMM and IGoR tools using an EM algorithm. Shared clonotype analysis was performed with the tcR package in R, normalizing sharing by the product of cloneset sizes. Out-of-frame nonproductive sequences were analyzed to study raw recombination free of thymic and clonal selection effects. TCRdb redid the processing of the public reads, applying fastp at Q25 and MiXCR, and retained in-frame beta chains. A single entry per CDR3 protein holds the most common genes and DNA from its merged rows. TCRdb's processing, not the authors' own work, is the source of the V and J calls. This sample holds fewer than 350,000 distinct CDR3 sequences; more than 6.5% were observed only once. Together, the top ten hold roughly 2.1% of the sample.

This sample was taken from a study of identical twins (TCRdb year 2016). In the study overall: To test whether fetal clonotypes persist, this study deep-sequenced TCR alpha and beta repertoires from monozygotic twins, from unrelated adults of various ages, and from cord blood. To rule out contamination, replicate twin experiments were performed at different times with different library preparation protocols. The investigation overall reported the following: Because the same donors could not be followed over many years, the conclusions depended on cross-sectional statistical analysis. Excess twin sharing in beta out-of-frame sequences was weaker because fewer shared sequences lowered the signal-to-noise ratio. Zero-insertion analyses could be partly confounded by invariant T cells such as MAIT and iNKT, though diverse VJ usage argued against such confounding for most clonotypes. Recombination models systematically underestimated out-of-frame TCR alpha sharing in monozygotic twins but agreed with sharing between unrelated individuals. Out-of-frame TCR alpha sequences shared between twins showed an excess of low generation-probability sequences compared with coincidental sharing between unrelated individuals. Fewer insertions were carried by abundant cord blood beta clonotypes; a weaker similar trend was observed in young adult naive repertoires, while no such trend was observed in memory repertoires.

Every donor was a healthy Caucasian. Three pairs of female monozygotic twins, all aged about 18 to 29 years, made up the twin cohort. Miltenyi CD45RO+ enrichment and human naive T-cell isolation kits were used to isolate memory (CD45RO+) and naive T cells from PBMC. This sample was shared with a second study, whose subject was yellow fever vaccine responses in identical twins. That second publication adds: The authors reported that the T cell response to vaccination in identical twins appeared partly convergent and partly personalized. Focusing on identical twins, the study followed the T cell clones that responded to the vaccine, and did so with precision.

Sequencing was carried out using memory (CD45RO+) T cells sorted from blood. The sample's cell subset or site label is to be understood as: CD45RO+ enriched T cells. The receptor was derived from a woman between 18 and 30 years old in good health. Recombination linked TRBV29-1 to TRBJ1-2; TRBD1 might be the D gene, on 6 matching bases. In nucleotides, the sequence is TGCAGCTCCCGGGACAACAAGAACTATGGCTACACCTTC. This translates into CSSRDNKNYGYTF.